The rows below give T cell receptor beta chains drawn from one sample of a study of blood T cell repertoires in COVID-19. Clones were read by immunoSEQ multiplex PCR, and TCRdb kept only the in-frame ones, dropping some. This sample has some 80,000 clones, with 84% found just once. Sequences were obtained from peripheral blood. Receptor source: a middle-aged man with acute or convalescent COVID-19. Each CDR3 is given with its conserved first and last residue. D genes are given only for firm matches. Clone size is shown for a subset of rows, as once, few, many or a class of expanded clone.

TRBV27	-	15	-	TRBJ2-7	CASSPWGGNSYEQYF	TGTGCCAGCAGCCCGTGGGGCGGAAACTCCTACGAGCAGTACTTC
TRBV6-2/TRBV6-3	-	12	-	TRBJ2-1	CASSTISVEQFF	TGTGCCAGCAGCACCATCAGTGTTGAGCAGTTCTTC
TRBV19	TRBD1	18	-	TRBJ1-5	CASSIWGQGVPPGEPQHF	TGTGCCAGTAGTATATGGGGACAGGGGGTTCCTCCGGGAGAGCCCCAGCATTTT
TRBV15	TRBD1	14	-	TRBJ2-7	CATSRGQGYYEQYF	TGTGCCACCAGCAGAGGACAGGGGTACTACGAGCAGTACTTC
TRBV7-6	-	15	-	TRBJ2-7	CASSLAPGATYEQYF	TGTGCCAGCAGCTTAGCGCCAGGGGCCACCTACGAGCAGTACTTC
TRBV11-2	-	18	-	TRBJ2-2	CASSPLLGLSFGAGELFF	TGTGCCAGCAGCCCGCTTTTAGGACTCTCGTTCGGGGCCGGGGAGCTGTTTTTT
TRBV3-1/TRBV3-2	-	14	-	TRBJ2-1	CASSYHSQGTEQFF	TGTGCCAGCAGCTACCACTCACAGGGTACAGAGCAGTTCTTC
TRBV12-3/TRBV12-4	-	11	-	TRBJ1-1	CASSLAGEAFF	TGTGCCAGCAGTTTGGCGGGGGAGGCTTTCTTT
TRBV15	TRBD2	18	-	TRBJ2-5	CATSRGFVQRGDQETQYF	TGTGCCACCAGCAGGGGTTTTGTACAGCGGGGGGACCAAGAGACCCAGTACTTC
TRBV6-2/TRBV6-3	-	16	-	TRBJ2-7	CASSYSNRDISYEQYF	TGTGCCAGCAGTTACTCGAACCGGGACATTTCCTACGAGCAGTACTTC
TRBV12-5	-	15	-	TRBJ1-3	CASGLGAPSGNTIYF	TGTGCTAGTGGTTTGGGGGCCCCCTCTGGAAACACCATATATTTT
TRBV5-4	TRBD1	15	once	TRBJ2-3	CASSSAGTGTDTQYF	TGTGCCAGCAGCTCCGCCGGGACAGGGACAGATACGCAGTATTTT
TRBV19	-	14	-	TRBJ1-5	CASSIIYSNQPQHF	TGTGCCAGTAGTATTATATATAGCAATCAGCCCCAGCATTTT
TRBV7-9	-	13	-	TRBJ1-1	CASSLIPRREAFF	TGTGCCAGCAGCTTAATCCCCCGGAGGGAAGCTTTCTTT
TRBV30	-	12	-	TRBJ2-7	CAQETGTYEQYF	TGTGCCCAAGAGACAGGAACCTACGAGCAGTACTTC
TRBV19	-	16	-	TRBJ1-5	CASSYTGKNSNQPQHF	TGTGCCAGTTCATATACGGGGAAGAATAGCAATCAGCCCCAGCATTTT
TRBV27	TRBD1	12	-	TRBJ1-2	CASRQGAGGYTF	TGTGCCAGCAGACAGGGGGCGGGAGGCTACACCTTC
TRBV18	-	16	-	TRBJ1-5	CASSPEGRGSNQPQHF	TGTGCCAGCTCACCAGAGGGCAGAGGAAGCAATCAGCCCCAGCATTTT
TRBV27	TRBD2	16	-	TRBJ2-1	CASSLSAGLAADEQFF	TGTGCCAGCAGTTTATCGGCGGGACTAGCGGCCGATGAGCAGTTCTTC
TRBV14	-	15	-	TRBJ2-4	CASSQEPGLEVIQYF	TGTGCCAGCAGCCAAGAACCGGGGTTGGAGGTCATTCAGTACTTC
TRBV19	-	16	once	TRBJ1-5	CASSIDGQDSNQPQHF	TGTGCCAGTAGTATAGATGGGCAGGATAGCAATCAGCCCCAGCATTTT
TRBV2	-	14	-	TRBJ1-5	CASRLTVSNQPQHF	TGTGCCAGCAGGCTGACAGTTAGCAATCAGCCCCAGCATTTT
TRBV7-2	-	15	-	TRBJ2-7	CASSLSGTSFYEQYF	TGTGCCAGCAGCTTATCTGGGACTTCATTCTACGAGCAGTACTTC
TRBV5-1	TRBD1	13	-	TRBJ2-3	CASSPTGKDTQYF	TGCGCCAGCAGCCCGACAGGGAAGGATACGCAGTATTTT
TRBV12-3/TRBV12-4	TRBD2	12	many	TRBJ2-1	CASGINRGGWFF	TGTGCCAGCGGCATCAACCGGGGGGGATGGTTCTTC
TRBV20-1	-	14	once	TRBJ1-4	CSASTLATNEKLFF	TGCAGTGCTAGTACTCTTGCAACTAATGAAAAACTGTTTTTT
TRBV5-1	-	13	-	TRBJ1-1	CASSPREGAEAFF	TGCGCCAGCAGCCCCAGGGAGGGCGCTGAAGCTTTCTTT
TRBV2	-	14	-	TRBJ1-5	CASSDEAGNQPQHF	TGTGCCAGCAGTGACGAAGCCGGTAATCAGCCCCAGCATTTT
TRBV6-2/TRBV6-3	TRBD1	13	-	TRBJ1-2	CASSRQGAWGYTF	TGTGCCAGCAGTCGACAGGGGGCTTGGGGCTACACCTTC
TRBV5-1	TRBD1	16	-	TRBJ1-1	CASSSGTGNLNTEAFF	TGCGCCAGCAGTTCCGGGACAGGGAACCTGAACACTGAAGCTTTCTTT
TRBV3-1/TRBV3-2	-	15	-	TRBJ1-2	CASSQVLRGVYGYTF	TGTGCCAGCAGCCAAGTTCTCAGGGGCGTCTATGGCTACACCTTC
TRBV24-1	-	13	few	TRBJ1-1	CATSQEGRAEAFF	TGTGCCACCTCCCAAGAGGGTCGGGCTGAAGCTTTCTTT
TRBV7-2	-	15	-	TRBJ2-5	CASSLVQAHQETQYF	TGTGCCAGCAGCTTAGTACAGGCCCACCAAGAGACCCAGTACTTC
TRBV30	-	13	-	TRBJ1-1	CAWSGHQNTEAFF	TGTGCCTGGAGTGGGCACCAGAACACTGAAGCTTTCTTT
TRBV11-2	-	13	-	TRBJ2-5	CASSLLVQETQYF	TGTGCCAGCAGCTTATTAGTACAAGAGACCCAGTACTTC
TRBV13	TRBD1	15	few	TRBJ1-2	CASSLGDREYYGYTF	TGTGCCAGCAGCTTAGGGGACAGGGAATACTATGGCTACACCTTC
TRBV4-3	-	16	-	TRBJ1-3	CASSQGTAVSGNTIYF	TGCGCCAGCAGCCAAGGGACTGCGGTCTCTGGAAACACCATATATTTT
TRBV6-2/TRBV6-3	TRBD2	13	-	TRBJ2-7	CASSAGLDYEQYF	TGTGCCAGCAGTGCGGGACTAGACTACGAGCAGTACTTC
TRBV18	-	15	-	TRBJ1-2	CASSHDEQGIWGYTF	TGTGCCAGCTCGCATGATGAACAGGGCATTTGGGGCTACACCTTC
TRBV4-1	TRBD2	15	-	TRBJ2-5	CASSRLAGGQETQYF	TGCGCCAGCAGCCGACTAGCGGGGGGCCAAGAGACCCAGTACTTC
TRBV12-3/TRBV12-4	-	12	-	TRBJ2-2	CASSLRDRELFF	TGTGCCAGCAGTTTAAGGGACAGGGAGCTGTTTTTT
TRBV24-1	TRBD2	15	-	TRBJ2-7	CATSDSRTSGYEQYF	TGTGCCACCAGTGATTCCCGGACTAGCGGCTACGAGCAGTACTTC
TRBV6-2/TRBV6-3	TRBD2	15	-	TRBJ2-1	CASSYTPGLADEQFF	TGTGCCAGCAGTTATACCCCGGGACTAGCCGATGAGCAGTTCTTC
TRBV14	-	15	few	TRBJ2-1	CASSPYTSSYNEQFF	TGTGCCAGCAGCCCCTATACTAGCTCCTACAATGAGCAGTTCTTC
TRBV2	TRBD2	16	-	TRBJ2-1	CASRSIAGVNDNEQFF	TGTGCCAGCAGGTCGATAGCGGGAGTTAATGACAATGAGCAGTTCTTC
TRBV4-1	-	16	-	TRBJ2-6	CASSLYRVPGANVLTF	TGCGCCAGCAGCCTTTACAGGGTTCCTGGGGCCAACGTCCTGACTTTC
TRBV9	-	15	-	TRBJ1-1	CASSALEGGNTEAFF	TGTGCCAGCAGCGCCCTCGAAGGGGGGAACACTGAAGCTTTCTTT
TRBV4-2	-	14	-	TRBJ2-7	CASSQDRGSYEQYF	TGTGCCAGCAGCCAAGACCGGGGCTCCTACGAGCAGTACTTC
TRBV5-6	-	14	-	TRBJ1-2	CASGPRQENYGYTF	TGTGCCAGTGGACCTCGACAGGAAAACTATGGCTACACCTTC
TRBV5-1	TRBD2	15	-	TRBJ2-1	CASSPGLAGYNEQFF	TGCGCCAGCAGCCCGGGACTAGCGGGTTACAATGAGCAGTTCTTC
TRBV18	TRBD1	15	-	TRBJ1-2	CASSPPGQGHYGYTF	TGTGCCAGCTCACCACCGGGACAGGGGCACTATGGCTACACCTTC
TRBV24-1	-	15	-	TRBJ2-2	CATSDRRTITGELFF	TGTGCCACCAGTGACCGCCGGACTATCACCGGGGAGCTGTTTTTT
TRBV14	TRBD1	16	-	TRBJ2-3	CASSQLKGQRPDTQYF	TGTGCCAGCAGCCAGCTTAAGGGACAGCGTCCCGATACGCAGTATTTT
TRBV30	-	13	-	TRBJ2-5	CAWSITHQETQYF	TGTGCCTGGAGCATAACACACCAAGAGACCCAGTACTTC
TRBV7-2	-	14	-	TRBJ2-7	CASSGTGTSYEQYF	TGTGCCAGCAGCGGGACCGGGACAAGTTACGAGCAGTACTTC
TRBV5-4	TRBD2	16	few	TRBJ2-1	CASSLGATSGNNEQFF	TGTGCCAGCAGCTTGGGTGCGACTAGCGGAAACAATGAGCAGTTCTTC